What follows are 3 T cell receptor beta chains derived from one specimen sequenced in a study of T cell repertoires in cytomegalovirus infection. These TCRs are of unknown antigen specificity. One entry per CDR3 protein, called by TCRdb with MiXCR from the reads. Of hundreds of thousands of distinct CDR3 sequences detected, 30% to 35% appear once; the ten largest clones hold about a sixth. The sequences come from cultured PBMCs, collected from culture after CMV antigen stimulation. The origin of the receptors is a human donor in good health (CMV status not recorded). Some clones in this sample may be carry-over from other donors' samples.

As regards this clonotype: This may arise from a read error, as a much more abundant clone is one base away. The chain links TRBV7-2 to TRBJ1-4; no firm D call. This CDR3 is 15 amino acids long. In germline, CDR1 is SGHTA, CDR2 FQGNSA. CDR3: CASSLVGAYREKPFF. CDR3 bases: TGTGCCAGCAGCTTAGTGGGAGCTTACCGTGAAAAACCGTTTTTT.

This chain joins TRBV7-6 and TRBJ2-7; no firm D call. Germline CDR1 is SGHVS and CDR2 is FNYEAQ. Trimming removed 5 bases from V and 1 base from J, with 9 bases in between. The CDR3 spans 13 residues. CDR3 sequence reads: CASSPLGSYEQYV. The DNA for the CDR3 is TGTGCCAGCAGCCCCCTCGGGTCCTACGAGCAGTACGTC.

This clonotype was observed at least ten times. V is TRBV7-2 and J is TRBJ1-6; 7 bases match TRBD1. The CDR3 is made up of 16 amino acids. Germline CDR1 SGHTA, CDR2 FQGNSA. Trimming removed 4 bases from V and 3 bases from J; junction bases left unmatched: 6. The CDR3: CASSSPTGNYNSPLHF. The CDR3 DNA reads TGTGCCAGCAGCTCGCCGACAGGGAACTATAATTCACCCCTCCACTTT. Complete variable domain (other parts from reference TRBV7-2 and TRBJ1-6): GAGVSQSPSNKVTEKGKDVELRCDPISGHTALYWYRQSLGQGLEFLIYFQGNSAPDKSGLPSDRFSAERTGGSVSTLTIQRTQQEDSAVYLCASSSPTGNYNSPLHFGNGTRLTVT.